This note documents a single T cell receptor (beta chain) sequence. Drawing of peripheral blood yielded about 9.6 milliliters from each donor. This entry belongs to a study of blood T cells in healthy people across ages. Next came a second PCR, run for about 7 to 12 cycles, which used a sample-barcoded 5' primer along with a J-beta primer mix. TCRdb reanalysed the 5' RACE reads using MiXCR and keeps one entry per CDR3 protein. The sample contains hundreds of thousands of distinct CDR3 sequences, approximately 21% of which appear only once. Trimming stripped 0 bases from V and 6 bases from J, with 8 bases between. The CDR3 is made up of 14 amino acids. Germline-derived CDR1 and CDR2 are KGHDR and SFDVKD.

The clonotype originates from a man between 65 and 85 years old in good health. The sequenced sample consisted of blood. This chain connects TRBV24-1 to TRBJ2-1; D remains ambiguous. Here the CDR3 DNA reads TGTGCCACCAGTGATTTGGTCGGAACCAATGAGCAGTTCTTC. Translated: CATSDLVGTNEQFF.